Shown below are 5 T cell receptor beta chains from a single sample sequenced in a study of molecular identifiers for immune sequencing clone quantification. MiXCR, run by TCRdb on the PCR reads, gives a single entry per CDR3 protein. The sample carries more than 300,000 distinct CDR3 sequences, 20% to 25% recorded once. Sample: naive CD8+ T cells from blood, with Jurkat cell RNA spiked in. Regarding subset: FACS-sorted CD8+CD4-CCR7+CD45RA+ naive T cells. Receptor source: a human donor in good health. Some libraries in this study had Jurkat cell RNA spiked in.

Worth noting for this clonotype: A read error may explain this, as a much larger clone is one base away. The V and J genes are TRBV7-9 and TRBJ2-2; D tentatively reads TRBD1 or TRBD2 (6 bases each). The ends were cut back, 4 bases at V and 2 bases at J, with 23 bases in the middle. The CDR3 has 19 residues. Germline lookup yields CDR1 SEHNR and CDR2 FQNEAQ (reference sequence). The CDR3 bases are TGTGCCAGCAGCTCTGGAGATCGGGGGCGCGAAGATAACACCGGGGAGCTGTTTTTT. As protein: CASSSGDRGREDNTGELFF.

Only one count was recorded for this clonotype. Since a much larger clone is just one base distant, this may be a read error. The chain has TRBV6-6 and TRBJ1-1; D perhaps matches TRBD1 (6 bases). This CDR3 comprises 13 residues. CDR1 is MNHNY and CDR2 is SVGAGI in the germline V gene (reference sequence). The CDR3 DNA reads TGTGCCAGCAATGGACAGTTGAACACTGCAGCTTTCTTT. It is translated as CASNGQLNTAAFF.

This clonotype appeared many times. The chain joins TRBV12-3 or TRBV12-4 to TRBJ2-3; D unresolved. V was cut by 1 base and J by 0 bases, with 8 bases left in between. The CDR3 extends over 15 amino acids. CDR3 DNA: TGTGCCAGCAGTTTAGGTCGGGTTAGCACAGATACGCAGTATTTT. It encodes CASSLGRVSTDTQYF.

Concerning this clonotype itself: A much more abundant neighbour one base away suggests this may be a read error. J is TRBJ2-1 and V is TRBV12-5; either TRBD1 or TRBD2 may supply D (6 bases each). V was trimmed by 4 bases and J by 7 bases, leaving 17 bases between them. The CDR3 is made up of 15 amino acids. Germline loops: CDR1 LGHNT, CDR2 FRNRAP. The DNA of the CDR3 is TGTGCTAGTGGTTCTGTGGGGGGCTCGGTTAATGAGCAGTTCTTC. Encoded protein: CASGSVGGSVNEQFF.

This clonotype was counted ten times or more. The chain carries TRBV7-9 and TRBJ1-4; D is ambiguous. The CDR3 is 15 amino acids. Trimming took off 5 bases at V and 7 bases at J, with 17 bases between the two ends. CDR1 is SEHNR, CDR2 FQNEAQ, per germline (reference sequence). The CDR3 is CASSREEVQSEKLFF. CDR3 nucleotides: TGTGCCAGCAGCCGAGAAGAGGTACAGAGTGAAAAACTGTTTTTT.